The clone carrying this TCR beta chain appeared a single time. The data were obtained in a study of CD8 T cells in Susac syndrome. RNA in amounts of 0.5 to 1 ug was reverse transcribed with random hexamers. TCRdb independently ran MiXCR on the immunoSEQ multiplex PCR reads; one entry per CDR3 protein. The sample has 150,000 to 160,000 distinct CDR3 sequences, approximately 95% seen once; the top ten hold around 0.15%. Per germline, CDR1 SGHDT and CDR2 YYEEEE. V was clipped by 2 bases and J by 0 bases, with 17 bases between them. There are 18 residues in the CDR3. This receptor was obtained from a human donor with Susac syndrome. The sample was CD4+ T cells from PBMCs. The gene calls are TRBV5-6 and TRBJ2-2; D might be TRBD1 (6 bases). CDR3 DNA: TGTGCCAGCAGCTTTGCACCAACAGGGACACCGAACACCGGGGAGCTGTTTTTT. Its protein is CASSFAPTGTPNTGELFF.